This TCR beta chain was obtained from a study of regulatory T cells in long-lasting Graves disease. Study context: Patients newly diagnosed with Graves' had been on antithyroid drugs for under 3 months. Broader study findings: Persistent cases of Graves' showed reduced TCR diversity relative to newly diagnosed patients.

The CDR3 runs 16 residues. Germline CDR1 is SEHNR and CDR2 is FQNEAQ (reference sequence). This clonotype was counted between two and nine times. Its antigen is unidentified. At one boundary the junction diverges from the germline segment, which might be a read error. Time point here: newly diagnosed GD, antithyroid drugs for less than 3 months. Construction of the TCR library relied on RNA isolated from PBMCs. Both iRepertoire HTBI primers and Arm-PCR of CDR3 regions were used to build the TCR beta libraries. Per the study methods: Segment identification across samples yielded 62 TRBV and about 13 TRBJ segments. TCRdb fed the multiplex PCR reads into MiXCR, producing one record per CDR3 protein. The V and J calls come from TCRdb's annotation, not from the publication. In the table there are about 470,000 distinct CDR3 sequences, 14% to 15% of which are singletons. This sample was shared with a second study, whose subject was T cells in Graves' hyperthyroidism and ophthalmopathy. That paper states: Ophthalmopathy was distinguished from stable hyperthyroidism by 13 V-J signatures.

The receptor was derived from a woman between 25 and 40 years old with Graves disease. This chain joins TRBV7-9 and TRBJ2-3; 15 bases are a match to TRBD2. The sample in question was peripheral blood mononuclear cells (PBMCs), obtained at new diagnosis, from a patient treated with antithyroid drugs. This chain's CDR3 is CASSPGTSGRTDTQYF. CDR3 sequence (DNA): TGCGCCAGCAGCCCAGGGACTAGCGGGAGGACAGATACGCAGTATTTT.